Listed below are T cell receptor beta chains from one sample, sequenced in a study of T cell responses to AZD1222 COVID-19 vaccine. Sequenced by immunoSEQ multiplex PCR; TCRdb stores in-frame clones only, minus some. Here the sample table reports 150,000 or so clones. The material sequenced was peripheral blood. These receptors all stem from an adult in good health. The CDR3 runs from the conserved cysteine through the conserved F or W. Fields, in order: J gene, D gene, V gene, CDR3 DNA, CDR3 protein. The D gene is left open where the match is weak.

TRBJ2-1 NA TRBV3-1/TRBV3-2 TGTGCCAGCAGGCATACCGGGTCATATAACAATGAGCAGTTCTTC CASRHTGSYNNEQFF
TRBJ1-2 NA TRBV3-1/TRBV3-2 TGTGCCAGCAGCCCCCCCCCGGGAGGGGGGTATGGCTACACCTTC CASSPPPGGGYGYTF
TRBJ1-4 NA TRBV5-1 TGCGCCAGCAGCTCTACAGCAACTAATGAAAAACTGTTTTTT CASSSTATNEKLFF
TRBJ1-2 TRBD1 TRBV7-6 TGTGCCAGCAGCCCAAAAGGACAGGGGGGGAACTATGGCTACACCTTC CASSPKGQGGNYGYTF
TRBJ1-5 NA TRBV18 TGTGCCAGCTCTCCAAAAGGGGTCCTTAGCAATCAGCCCCAGCATTTT CASSPKGVLSNQPQHF
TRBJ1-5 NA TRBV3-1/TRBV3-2 TGTGCCAGCAGCCAAGTTTCGCGTACCAGGGGTACCAATCAGCCCCAGCATTTT CASSQVSRTRGTNQPQHF
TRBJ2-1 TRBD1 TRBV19 TGTGCCAGTACCGTCGGGACAGCCTACAATGAGCAGTTCTTC CASTVGTAYNEQFF
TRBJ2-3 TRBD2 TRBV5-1 TGCGCCAGCAGCGTCTCTAGCGGGGGCCGCACAGATACGCAGTATTTT CASSVSSGGRTDTQYF
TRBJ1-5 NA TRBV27 TGTGCCAGCAGTTTTTTAGGGAGAGGGCCCCAGCATTTT CASSFLGRGPQHF
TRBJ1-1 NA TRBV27 TGTGCCAGCAGTCCGCTGGGGGCCGAGGACACTGAAGCTTTCTTT CASSPLGAEDTEAFF
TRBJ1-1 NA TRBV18 TGTGCCAGCTCACCACCTGTTGAGACAATGGCTTTCTTT CASSPPVETMAFF
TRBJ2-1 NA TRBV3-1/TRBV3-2 TGTGCCAGCAGCCAAGTTAGACTATCATTCTACAATGAGCAGTTCTTC CASSQVRLSFYNEQFF
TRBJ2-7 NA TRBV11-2 TGTGCCAGCAGCTTATGGCAGGGTAGTTTCGGGTACTTC CASSLWQGSFGYF
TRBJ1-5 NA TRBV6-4 TGTGCCAGCAGTCAACAGGTGGATCAGCCCCAGCATTTT CASSQQVDQPQHF
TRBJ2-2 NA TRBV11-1 TGTGCCAGCAGCCCCCGGACCGCAAACACCGGGGAGCTGTTTTTT CASSPRTANTGELFF
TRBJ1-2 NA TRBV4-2 TGTGCCAGCAGCCAAGACTTCAGGGAAGTCACTTGGGAGGGCTACACCTTC CASSQDFREVTWEGYTF
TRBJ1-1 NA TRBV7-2 TGTGCCAGCAGCTTAGGTCCAGCAATGAACACTGAAGCTTTCTTT CASSLGPAMNTEAFF
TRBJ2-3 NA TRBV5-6 TGTGCCAGCAGCGCAGGGGAGGCTACGCAGTATTTT CASSAGEATQYF
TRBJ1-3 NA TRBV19 TGTGCCAGTAGTATCGGAGGTTCTGTTGGAAACACCATATATTTT CASSIGGSVGNTIYF
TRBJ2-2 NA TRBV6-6 TGTGCCAGCAGTTACCAGGCGACGAACACCGGGGAGCTGTTTTTT CASSYQATNTGELFF
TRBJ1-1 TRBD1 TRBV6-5 TGTGCCAGCAGTTACTACAGGGGGCGAGGTCAAGCTTTCTTT CASSYYRGRGQAFF
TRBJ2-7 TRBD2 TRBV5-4 TGTGCCAGCAGCTTGGTTAGGGGACTAGCTTACGAGCAGTACTTC CASSLVRGLAYEQYF
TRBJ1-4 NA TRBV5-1 TGCGCCAGCAGCCCAAGGACGGCCCGGACTAATGAAAAACTGTTTTTT CASSPRTARTNEKLFF
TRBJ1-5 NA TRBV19 TGTGCCAGTAGTAGACAGGTAAATCAGCCCCAGCATTTT CASSRQVNQPQHF
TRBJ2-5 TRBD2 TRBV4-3 TGCGCCAGCAGCCAAGCCGGCGGGGGGGCCCTGGAGACCCAGTACTTC CASSQAGGGALETQYF
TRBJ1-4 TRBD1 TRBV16 TGTGCCAGCAGACAGGGGGCGGCGGCTAATGAAAAACTGTTTTTT CASRQGAAANEKLFF
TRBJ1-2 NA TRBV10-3 TGTGCCATCAGTGACTGGGGGACGAACTATGGCTACACCTTC CAISDWGTNYGYTF
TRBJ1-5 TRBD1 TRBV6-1 TGTGCCAGCAGTGGATCCCGGGACAGGGGCCATCAGCCCCAGCATTTT CASSGSRDRGHQPQHF
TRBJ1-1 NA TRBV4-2 TGTGCCAGCAGCCAAGAACGCCTGAACACTGAAGCTTTCTTT CASSQERLNTEAFF
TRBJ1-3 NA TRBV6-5 TGTGCCAGCAGTTACGGGGCGCCCGGCTCTGGAAACACCATATATTTT CASSYGAPGSGNTIYF
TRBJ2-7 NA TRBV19 TGTGCCAGTAGTACCCCGGAGCCAGGTCAATCCTACGAGCAGTACTTC CASSTPEPGQSYEQYF
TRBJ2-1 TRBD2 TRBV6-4 TGTGCCAGCAGCCCCGGGACTAGCGGGGGGGCCGGTGAGCAGTTCTTC CASSPGTSGGAGEQFF
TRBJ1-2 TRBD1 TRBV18 TGTGCCAGCTCACTAGGGGATGACAGGGAAAGTGGCTACACCTTC CASSLGDDRESGYTF
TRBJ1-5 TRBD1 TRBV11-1 TGTGCCAGCAGCTCCGGGACAGGGGGAAAGCCCCAGCATTTT CASSSGTGGKPQHF
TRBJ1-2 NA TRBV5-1 TGCGCCAGCAGCGCTACGAAAGGGGATGGCTACACCTTC CASSATKGDGYTF
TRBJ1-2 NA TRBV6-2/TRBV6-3 TGTGCCAGCAGCCACAGCTATGGCTACACCTTC CASSHSYGYTF
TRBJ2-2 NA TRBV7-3 TGTGCCAGCTCGCCTGGACACCGAGACACCGGGGAGCTGTTTTTT CASSPGHRDTGELFF
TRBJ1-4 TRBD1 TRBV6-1 TGTGCCACCGGGGACAGGGGGAATGAAAAACTGTTTTTT CATGDRGNEKLFF
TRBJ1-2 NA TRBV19 TGTGCCAGTAGTGCTGTCGGGCCTCCCTTGGCTAACTATGGCTACACCTTC CASSAVGPPLANYGYTF
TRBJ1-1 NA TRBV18 TGTGCCAGCTCAGGAACAGGGAGCCCGACAACCGAAGCTTTCTTT CASSGTGSPTTEAFF
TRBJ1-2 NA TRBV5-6 TGTGCCAGCAGCTTAAATTGGGATGGCTACACCTTC CASSLNWDGYTF
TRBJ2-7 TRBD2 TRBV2 TGTGCCAGCAGTGGGCGGGGGGGAAGTTACGAGCAGTACTTC CASSGRGGSYEQYF
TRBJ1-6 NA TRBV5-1 TGCGCCAGCAGCCCATCAATGGCTCCTTCTAATTCACCCCTCCACTTT CASSPSMAPSNSPLHF
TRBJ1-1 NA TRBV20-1 TGCAGAAGGCAGGGGACTGAAGCTTTCTTT CRRQGTEAFF
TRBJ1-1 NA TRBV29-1 TGCAGCGTTCGGGAACAGGGATCGGCCGCTTTCTTT CSVREQGSAAFF
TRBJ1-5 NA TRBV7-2 TGTGCCAGCAGCTTATCGCAGGGCCTAAATCAGCCCCAGCATTTT CASSLSQGLNQPQHF
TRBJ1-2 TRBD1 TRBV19 TGTGCCAGTAGTGCATGGACAGGGAGTCTAAACTATGGCTACACCTTC CASSAWTGSLNYGYTF
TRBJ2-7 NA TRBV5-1 TGCGCCAGCAGCTTCGGTATAGGGGTAGTGCGCGAGCAGTACTTC CASSFGIGVVREQYF
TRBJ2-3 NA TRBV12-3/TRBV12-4 TGTGCCAGCAGTTTCGGTCACACAGATACGCAGTATTTT CASSFGHTDTQYF
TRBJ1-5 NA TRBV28 TGTGCCAGCAGTTTATATGGCGTTAATAGCAATCAGCCCCAGCATTTT CASSLYGVNSNQPQHF
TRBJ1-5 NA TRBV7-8 TGTGCCAGCAGCTCATCCCGGGTTTCAACTATCAGGGGCAATCAGCCCCAGCATTTT CASSSSRVSTIRGNQPQHF
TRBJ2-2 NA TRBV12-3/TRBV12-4 TGTGCCAGCAGTAGGTCCGGGGAGCTGTTTTTT CASSRSGELFF
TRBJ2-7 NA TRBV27 TGTGCCAGCAGTTCCCATACAGGATACGAGCAGTACTTC CASSSHTGYEQYF
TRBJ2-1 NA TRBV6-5 TGTGCCAGCATGGGTCAGGCGGGGCGCAACAATGAGCAGTTCTTC CASMGQAGRNNEQFF
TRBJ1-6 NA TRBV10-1 TGCGCCAGCAGGAAGGACGGCGGTCGAAATTCACCCCTCCACTTT CASRKDGGRNSPLHF
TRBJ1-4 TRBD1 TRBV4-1 TGCGCCAGCAGCCAAACAGGGGAAGGGTTTAATGAAAAACTGTTTTTT CASSQTGEGFNEKLFF
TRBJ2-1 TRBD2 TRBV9 TGTGCCAGCAGCGACTGGACTAGCGGGGGGGAGCAGTTCTTC CASSDWTSGGEQFF
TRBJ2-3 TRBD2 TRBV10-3 TGTGCCATCAGTGAGCCCCCAGGGCGGGGGGCCCGAGAGACGCAGTATTTT CAISEPPGRGARETQYF
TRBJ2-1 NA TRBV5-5 TGTGCCAGCAGCTTTCACAGCTCCTACAATGAGCAGTTCTTC CASSFHSSYNEQFF
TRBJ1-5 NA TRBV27 TGTGCCAGCAGTCAAACGACCGGGGTGGGGCAGCCCCAGCATTTT CASSQTTGVGQPQHF